Listed here is a single T cell receptor (beta chain). As yet, its antigen is unknown. This specimen comes from a study of T cell responses to AZD1222 COVID-19 vaccine. Study results and caveats: Spike-specific TCR depth and breadth grew after two AZD1222 doses.

CDR1 is LGHNA and CDR2 is YNFKEQ in the germline V gene. Between the trimmed V and J ends, which lost 3 bases and 6 bases, there was a span of 20 bases. The CDR3 loop spans 16 amino acids. The protocol was immunoSEQ multiplex PCR, while the TCRdb copy is restricted to in-frame clones and leaves out a portion. The sample shows about 140,000 clones, just under 95% of them seen only once. The source of this sequence is an adult in good health. This material consisted of peripheral blood, taken on day 0 of AZD1222 vaccination. The chain has TRBV4-2 and TRBJ1-2; possible D gene TRBD1, 5 bases. The CDR3 DNA reads TGTGCCAGCAGCCAGGCGAACCGGGACGTTGAAGATGGCTACACCTTC. Translated, it gives CASSQANRDVEDGYTF.